This entry describes one TCR beta chain. PCR involved 60 Vbeta and 13 Jbeta primers. Generated by immunoSEQ multiplex PCR, the TCRdb table keeps only in-frame clones and is missing some. The data show 140,000 to 150,000 clones, 75% to 90% seen once. Each donor's status was that of a healthy bone marrow donor. This entry is derived from a study of cytomegalovirus exposure and HLA in healthy donors. This CDR3 is 16 amino acids long. From germline, CDR1 is SGHTA and CDR2 FQGNSA. Losses at the gene ends were 1 base for V and 0 bases for J; bases not matched to a gene: 1. The sample comprised PBMCs. This TCR derives from a woman aged 25 to 39 in good health and CMV-seronegative. V usage is TRBV7-2 and J usage is TRBJ2-2; 8 bases fit TRBD2. In DNA, the CDR3 is TGTGCCAGCAGCTTAGTAGCGGGGTCGAACACCGGGGAGCTGTTTTTT. It encodes CASSLVAGSNTGELFF. Using reference TRBV7-2 and TRBJ2-2 for the parts outside the CDR3, the full variable domain is GAGVSQSPSNKVTEKGKDVELRCDPISGHTALYWYRQSLGQGLEFLIYFQGNSAPDKSGLPSDRFSAERTGGSVSTLTIQRTQQEDSAVYLCASSLVAGSNTGELFFGEGSRLTVL.